This T cell receptor (beta chain) was profiled in a study of cytomegalovirus exposure and HLA in healthy donors. Study findings and constraints: The classifier was said to identify cytomegalovirus status with high specificity and sensitivity. It was reported that TCR beta sequences correctly inferred the HLA-A and HLA-B alleles for most subjects.

The PCR ran on 60 Vbeta and 13 Jbeta primers. The data were produced by immunoSEQ multiplex PCR, yet TCRdb's version contains in-frame clones alone and is incomplete. Of 200,000 to 300,000 clones listed, 82% were seen once; the top ten hold 4.5% to 6%. The germline V gene encodes CDR1 MNHEY and CDR2 SVGAGI. Trimming left V 6 bases short and J 8 bases short, with 16 bases between. CDR3 size: 13 residues. As for this clone: Its specificity is not known.

The sequenced sample consisted of PBMCs. V and J are TRBV6-5 and TRBJ1-2; maybe TRBD1 (6 bases). The sequence came from a woman in her forties in good health and CMV-seropositive. For the CDR3, the DNA is TGTGCCAGCAGGCGAACAGGGCTGTGGGGCTACACCTTC. This encodes CASRRTGLWGYTF.